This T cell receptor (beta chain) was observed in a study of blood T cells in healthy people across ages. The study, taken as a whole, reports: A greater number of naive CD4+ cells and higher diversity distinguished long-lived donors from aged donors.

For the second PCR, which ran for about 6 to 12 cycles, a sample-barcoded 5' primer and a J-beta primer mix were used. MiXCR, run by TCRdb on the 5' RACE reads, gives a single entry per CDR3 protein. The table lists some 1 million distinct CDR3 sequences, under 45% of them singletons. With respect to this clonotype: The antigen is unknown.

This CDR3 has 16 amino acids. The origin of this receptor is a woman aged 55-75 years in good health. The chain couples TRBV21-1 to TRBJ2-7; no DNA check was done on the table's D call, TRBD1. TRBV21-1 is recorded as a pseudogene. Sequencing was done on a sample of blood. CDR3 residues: CASSNGSRGRAYEQYF. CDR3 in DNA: TGTGCCAGCAGCAATGGGTCGAGGGGCAGGGCCTACGAGCAGTACTTC.